This T cell receptor beta chain was sequenced during a study of CD8+ T cells in alopecia areata (dated by TCRdb to the late 2010s). Some background on the complete study: The treated patients took part in an open-label pilot trial in which moderate-to-severe alopecia areata was treated with oral tofacitinib at 5 to 10 mg twice daily. Disease severity in treated patients was measured with the SALT score, which quantifies the percentage of affected scalp surface area. Tofacitinib was given for 6 to 18 months, followed by 6 months of follow-up off drug to assess delayed response and recurrence. In both human patients and the C3H/HeJ mouse model, the study applied high-throughput TCRbeta sequencing to look at T cell clonal expansion in alopecia areata. Patients on tofacitinib were biopsied at baseline and after 4 and 24 weeks of treatment, and several of the patients also had a later scalp biopsy. Clonality in the scalp was compared among normal scalp (n=4), patchy alopecia areata scalp (n=8), and alopecia totalis/universalis scalp (n=8). RNA was obtained with the PAXgene miRNA kit for fixed scalp, the miRNeasy kit for PBMCs, and the RNeasy kit for mouse skin. On the human side, TCRbeta sequencing was run on scalp tissue and on sorted CD4+ and CD8+ peripheral blood T cells from healthy controls and from alopecia areata patients with either patchy or totalis/universalis disease. immunoSEQ multiplex PCR using 35 Vbeta forward primers and 13 Jbeta reverse primers was used to amplify TCRbeta CDR3 regions.

Comments on this clone: The antigen it binds to is not known. No base qualities exist here, and no much larger clone lies one base off it.

Beyond this particular receptor, the publication reports: Resident alphabeta T cells in normal human skin are also sequenced, complicating scalp TCR repertoire analysis, unlike mouse skin dominated by gammadelta T cells. Because the treated cohort was small and had just a single nonresponder, larger studies are needed to establish links between baseline CD8+ expansion and response. Shared TCR sequences between patients were less evident than in mice, which may be partly attributable to HLA diversity in the patient population. With tofacitinib, both scalp clonality and the number of expanded CD8+ clones among the top 100 scalp clones went down significantly. Compared with normal scalp, lesional scalp, particularly in alopecia totalis/universalis, had higher clonality and more expanded CD8+ clones, which suggests antigenic drive. Many expanded lesional clones persisted in scalp and blood during tofacitinib treatment, which may partly explain relapse after stopping treatment.

The library was obtained by the immunoSEQ multiplex PCR assay. RNA was extracted from all samples and reverse transcribed into cDNA as template for TCR sequencing. First-strand cDNA was synthesized using SuperScript III with a 2:1 mix of oligo-dT and random hexamers. Amplification bias was assessed with a synthetic immune receptor repertoire, and residual bias was removed computationally. The source study handled its data this way. Raw reads were preprocessed to remove errors, and CDR3 was defined according to IMGT conventions as the region from the conserved cysteine to phenylalanine. Clonality was computed by normalizing Shannon entropy by log2 of the number of productive unique TCRs and subtracting the result from 1. Whether scalp clones were CD4 or CD8 was inferred by matching scalp TCRbeta sequences against CD4 and CD8 repertoires sorted from blood. TCRdb retrieved this table from immuneACCESS and kept in-frame rearrangements only. Not all clones are present; in checked studies, unresolved V genes account for under half, and no reason is known for the remainder. The V and J calls and clone size were taken over from that table, and D and trimming were inferred from the DNA. In this sample the table shows over 100,000 clones, about 50% of which occur a single time. The ten most abundant clones make up 0.46% of the sample.

The sample's time point label, decoded: about four weeks on oral tofacitinib. The treatment or condition label corresponds to: oral pan-JAK inhibitor, 5-10 mg twice daily. Peripheral blood and lesional scalp punch biopsies were obtained from patients with alopecia areata. PBMCs were isolated by density centrifugation and stained for CD3, CD4 and CD8, and CD4+ and CD8+ T cells were sorted on a FACSAria. The TCR originated in a human donor with alopecia areata. The sequenced sample was CD4+ T cells sorted from blood, obtained at week 4, from a patient treated with tofacitinib.

At the DNA level, the sequence is TGCGCCAGCAGCTTGGAGATGGGAGAGACCCAGTACTTC. It translates as CASSLEMGETQYF. Recombination joined TRBV5-1 with TRBJ2-5; a confident D gene designation cannot be given. V is clipped by 0 bases and J by 4 bases, and the sequence between their germline boundaries is 7 bases long. CDR1 is given as SGHRS and CDR2 as YFSETQ, both from the germline V gene. The CDR3 numbers 13 residues from cysteine through phenylalanine. The read is trimmed to its CDR3 DNA, 39 bases read in frame from base 1.